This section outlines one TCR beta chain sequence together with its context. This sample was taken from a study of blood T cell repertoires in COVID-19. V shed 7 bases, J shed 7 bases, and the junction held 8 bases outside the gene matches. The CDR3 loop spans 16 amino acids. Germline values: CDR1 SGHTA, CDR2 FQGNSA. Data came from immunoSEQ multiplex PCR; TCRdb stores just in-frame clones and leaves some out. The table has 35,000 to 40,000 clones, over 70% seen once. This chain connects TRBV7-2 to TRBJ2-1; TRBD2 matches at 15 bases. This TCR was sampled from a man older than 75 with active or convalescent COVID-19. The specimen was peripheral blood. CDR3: CASNPAGLAGGNEQFF. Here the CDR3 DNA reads TGTGCCAGCAACCCAGCGGGACTAGCGGGGGGTAATGAGCAGTTCTTC.